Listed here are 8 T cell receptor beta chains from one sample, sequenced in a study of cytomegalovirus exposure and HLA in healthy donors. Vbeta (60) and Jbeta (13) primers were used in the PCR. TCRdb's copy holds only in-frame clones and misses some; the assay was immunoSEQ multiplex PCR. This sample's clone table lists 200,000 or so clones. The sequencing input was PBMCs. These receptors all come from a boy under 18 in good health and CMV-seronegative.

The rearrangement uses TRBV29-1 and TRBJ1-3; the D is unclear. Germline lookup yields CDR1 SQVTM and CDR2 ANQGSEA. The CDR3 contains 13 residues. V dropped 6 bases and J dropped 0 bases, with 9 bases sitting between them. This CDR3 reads CSVSRDSGNTIYF. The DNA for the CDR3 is TGCAGCGTCTCCCGGGACTCTGGAAACACCATATATTTT.

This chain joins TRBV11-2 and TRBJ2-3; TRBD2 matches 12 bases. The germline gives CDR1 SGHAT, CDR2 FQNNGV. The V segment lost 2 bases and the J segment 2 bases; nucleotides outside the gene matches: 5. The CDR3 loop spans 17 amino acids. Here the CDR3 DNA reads TGTGCCAGCAGCTTACTAGCGGGGGGGCTTATCACAGATACGCAGTATTTT. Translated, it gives CASSLLAGGLITDTQYF.

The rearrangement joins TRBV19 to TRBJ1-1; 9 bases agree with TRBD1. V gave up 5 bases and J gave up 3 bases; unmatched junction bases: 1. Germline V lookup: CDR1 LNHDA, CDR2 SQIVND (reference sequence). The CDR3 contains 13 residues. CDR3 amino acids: CASSWDRDTEAFF. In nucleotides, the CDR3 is TGTGCCAGTAGTTGGGACAGGGACACTGAAGCTTTCTTT.

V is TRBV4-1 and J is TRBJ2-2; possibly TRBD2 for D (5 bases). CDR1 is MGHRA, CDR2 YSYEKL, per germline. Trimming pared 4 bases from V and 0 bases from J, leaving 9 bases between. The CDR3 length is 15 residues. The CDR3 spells CASSRVLANTGELFF. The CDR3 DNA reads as TGCGCCAGCAGCCGAGTACTAGCGAACACCGGGGAGCTGTTTTTT.

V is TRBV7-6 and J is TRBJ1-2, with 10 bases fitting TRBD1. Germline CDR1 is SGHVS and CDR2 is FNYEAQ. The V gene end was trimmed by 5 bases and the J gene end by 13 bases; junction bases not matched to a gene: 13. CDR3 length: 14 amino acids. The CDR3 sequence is CASSGIGQGGRSTF. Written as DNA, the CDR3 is TGTGCCAGCAGCGGAATAGGACAGGGGGGACGATCCACCTTC.

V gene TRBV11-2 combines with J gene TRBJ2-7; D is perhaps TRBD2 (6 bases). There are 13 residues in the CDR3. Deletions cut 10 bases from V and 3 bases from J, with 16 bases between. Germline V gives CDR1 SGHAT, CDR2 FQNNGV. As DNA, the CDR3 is TGTGCCACCCAAGACACGACTAGCTACGAGCAGTACTTC. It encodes CATQDTTSYEQYF.

Here the CDR3 reads CASSVVRGLRYEQYF. CDR3 sequence (DNA): TGTGCCAGCAGCGTAGTGAGGGGGCTCCGATACGAGCAGTACTTC. This chain connects TRBV9 to TRBJ2-7; the match to TRBD1 covers 7 bases. Germline values: CDR1 SGDLS, CDR2 YYNGEE. The J segment lost 4 bases and the V segment lost 0 bases, leaving 7 bases of the junction unmatched. The CDR3 covers 15 residues.

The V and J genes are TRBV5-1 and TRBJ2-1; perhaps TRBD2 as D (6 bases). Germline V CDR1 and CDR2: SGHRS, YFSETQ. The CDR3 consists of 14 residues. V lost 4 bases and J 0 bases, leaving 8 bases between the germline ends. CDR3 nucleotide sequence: TGCGCCAGCAGCCGGGGGACCTCCTACAATGAGCAGTTCTTC. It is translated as CASSRGTSYNEQFF.